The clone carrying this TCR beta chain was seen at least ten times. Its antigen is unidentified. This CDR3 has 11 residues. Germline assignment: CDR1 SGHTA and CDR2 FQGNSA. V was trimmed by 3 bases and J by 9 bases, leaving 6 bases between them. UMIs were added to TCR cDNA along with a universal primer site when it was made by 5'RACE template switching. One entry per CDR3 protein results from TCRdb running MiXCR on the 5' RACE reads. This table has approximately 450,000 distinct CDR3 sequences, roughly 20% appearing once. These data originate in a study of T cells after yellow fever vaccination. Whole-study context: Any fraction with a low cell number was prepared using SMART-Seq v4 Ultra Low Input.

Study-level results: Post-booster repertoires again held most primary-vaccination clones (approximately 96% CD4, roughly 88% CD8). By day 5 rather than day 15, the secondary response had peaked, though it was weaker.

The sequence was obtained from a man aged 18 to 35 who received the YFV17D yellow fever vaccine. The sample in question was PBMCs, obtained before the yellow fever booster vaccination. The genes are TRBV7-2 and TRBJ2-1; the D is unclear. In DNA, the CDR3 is TGTGCCAGCAGCTTTATGAGTGAGCAGTTCTTC. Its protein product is CASSFMSEQFF.